This TCR beta chain is drawn from a study of T cells in Graves' hyperthyroidism and ophthalmopathy. Study-wide background: Pretreatment peripheral blood was obtained at initial diagnosis.

Many counts were recorded for this clonotype. The antigen is not known. Uncontrolled infection, other autoimmune disease, pregnancy or lactation led to exclusion. The PBMCs studied were ones that came from 8.5 to 10 ml fresh peripheral blood. CDR3 length: 16 residues. Germline CDR1 and CDR2: SGHVS and FQNEAQ. Trimming at V came to 2 bases and at J to 6 bases, leaving 5 bases not matched to a gene. Findings of the study overall: Ophthalmopathy could be told apart from stable hyperthyroidism with a 13 V-J model.

Template material for amplifying TCR beta CDR3 regions consisted of RNA transcripts. A set of HTBI primers served as the primers for a first-round RT-PCR of the TCR CDR3. Using its own MiXCR run on the multiplex PCR reads, TCRdb lists one record per CDR3 protein. The table shows over 300,000 distinct CDR3 sequences, with 11% to 15% occurring only once. The chain links TRBV7-8 to TRBJ1-5; 12 bases match TRBD1. The TCR was taken from a woman aged 60-70 years with Graves' hyperthyroidism. Sequenced sample: blood. The CDR3 region is CASSLIGTGGVQPQHF. The CDR3, as DNA: TGTGCCAGCAGCTTAATAGGGACAGGGGGCGTTCAGCCCCAGCATTTT.